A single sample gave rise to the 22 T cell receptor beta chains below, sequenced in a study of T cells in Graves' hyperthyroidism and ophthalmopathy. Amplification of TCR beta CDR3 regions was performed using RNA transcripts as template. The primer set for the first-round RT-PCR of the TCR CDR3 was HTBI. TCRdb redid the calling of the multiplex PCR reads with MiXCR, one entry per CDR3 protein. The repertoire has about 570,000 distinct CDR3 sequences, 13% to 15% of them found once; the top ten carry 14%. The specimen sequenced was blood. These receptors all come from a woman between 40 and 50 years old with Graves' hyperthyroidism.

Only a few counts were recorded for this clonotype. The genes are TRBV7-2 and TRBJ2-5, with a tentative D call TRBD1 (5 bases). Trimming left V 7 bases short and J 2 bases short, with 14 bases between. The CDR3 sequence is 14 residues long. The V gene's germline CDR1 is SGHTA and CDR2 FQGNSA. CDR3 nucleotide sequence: TGTGCCAGCAACCAAGCCAGGGAACAAGAGACCCAGTACTTC. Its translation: CASNQAREQETQYF.

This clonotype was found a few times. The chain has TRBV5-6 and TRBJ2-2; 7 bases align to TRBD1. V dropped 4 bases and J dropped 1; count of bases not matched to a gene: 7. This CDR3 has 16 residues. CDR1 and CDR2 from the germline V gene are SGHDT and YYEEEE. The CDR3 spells CASSHTNRGNTGELFF. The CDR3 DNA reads TGTGCCAGCAGCCACACCAACAGGGGGAACACCGGGGAGCTGTTTTTT.

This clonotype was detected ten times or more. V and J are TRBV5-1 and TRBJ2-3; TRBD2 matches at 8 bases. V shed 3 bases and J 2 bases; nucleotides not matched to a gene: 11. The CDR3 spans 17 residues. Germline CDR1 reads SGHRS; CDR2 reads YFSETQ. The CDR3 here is CASSYLLAGFLTDTQYF. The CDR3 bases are TGCGCCAGCAGCTATCTTCTAGCGGGTTTCCTCACAGATACGCAGTATTTT.

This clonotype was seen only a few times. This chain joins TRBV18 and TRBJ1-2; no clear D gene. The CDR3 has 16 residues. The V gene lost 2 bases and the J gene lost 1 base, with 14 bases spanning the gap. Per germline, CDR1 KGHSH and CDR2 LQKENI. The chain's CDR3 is CASSPLSGDYNYGYTF. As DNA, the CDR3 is TGTGCCAGCTCACCATTGTCGGGCGATTATAACTATGGCTACACCTTC.

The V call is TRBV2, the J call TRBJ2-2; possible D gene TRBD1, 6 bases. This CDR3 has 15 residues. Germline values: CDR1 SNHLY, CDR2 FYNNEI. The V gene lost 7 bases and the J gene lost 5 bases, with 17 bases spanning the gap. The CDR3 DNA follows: TGTGCCAGCACCCCACTCTCGACAGGAACCGGGGAGCTGTTTTTT. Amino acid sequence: CASTPLSTGTGELFF.

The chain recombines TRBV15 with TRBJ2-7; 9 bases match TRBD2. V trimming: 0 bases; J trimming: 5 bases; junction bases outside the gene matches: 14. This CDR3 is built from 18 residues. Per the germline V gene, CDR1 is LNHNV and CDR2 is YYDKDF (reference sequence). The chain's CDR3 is CATSRDRGGGRVLHEQYF. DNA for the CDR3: TGTGCCACCAGCAGAGATCGCGGCGGCGGGAGGGTTCTCCACGAGCAGTACTTC. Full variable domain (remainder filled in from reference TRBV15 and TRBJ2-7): DAMVIQNPRYQVTQFGKPVTLSCSQTLNHNVMYWYQQKSSQAPKLLFHYYDKDFNNEADTPDNFQSRRPNTSFCFLDIRSPGLGDTAMYLCATSRDRGGGRVLHEQYFGPGTRLTVT.

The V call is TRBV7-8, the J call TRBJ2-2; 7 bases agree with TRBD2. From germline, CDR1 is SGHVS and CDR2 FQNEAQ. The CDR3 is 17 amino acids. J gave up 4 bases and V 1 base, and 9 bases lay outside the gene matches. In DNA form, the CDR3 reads TGTGCCAGCAGCTTAGTATGGTGGGCGGGAGCCACCGGGGAGCTGTTTTTT. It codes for CASSLVWWAGATGELFF.

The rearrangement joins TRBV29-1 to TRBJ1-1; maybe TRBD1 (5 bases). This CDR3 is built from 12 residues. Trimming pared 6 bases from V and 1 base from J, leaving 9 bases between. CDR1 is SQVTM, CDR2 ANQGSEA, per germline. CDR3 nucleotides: TGCAGCGTCGGAAGGGGGAACACTGAAGCTTTCTTT. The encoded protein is CSVGRGNTEAFF.

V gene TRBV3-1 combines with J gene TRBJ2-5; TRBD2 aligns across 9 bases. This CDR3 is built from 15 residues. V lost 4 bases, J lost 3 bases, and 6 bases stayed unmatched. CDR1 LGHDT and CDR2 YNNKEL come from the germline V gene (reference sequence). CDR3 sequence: CASSPETSGKETQYF. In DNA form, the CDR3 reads TGTGCCAGCAGCCCGGAGACTAGCGGCAAAGAGACCCAGTACTTC.

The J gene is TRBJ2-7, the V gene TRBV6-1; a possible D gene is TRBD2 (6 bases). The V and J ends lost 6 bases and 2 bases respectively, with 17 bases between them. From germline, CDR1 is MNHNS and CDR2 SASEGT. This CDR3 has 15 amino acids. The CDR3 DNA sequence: TGTGCCAGCAGCGGGGCTAGCGCCGCCGCCTACGAGCAGTACTTC. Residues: CASSGASAAAYEQYF.

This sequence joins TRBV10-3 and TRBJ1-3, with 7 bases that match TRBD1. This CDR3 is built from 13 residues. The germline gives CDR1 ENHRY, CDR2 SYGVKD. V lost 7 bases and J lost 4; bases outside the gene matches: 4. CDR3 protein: CAIKTGPGNTIYF. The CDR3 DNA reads TGTGCCATCAAGACAGGGCCAGGAAACACCATATATTTT.

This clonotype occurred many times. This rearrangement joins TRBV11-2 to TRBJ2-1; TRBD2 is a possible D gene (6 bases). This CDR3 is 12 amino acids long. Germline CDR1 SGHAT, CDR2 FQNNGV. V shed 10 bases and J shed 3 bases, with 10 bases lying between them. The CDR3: CATGRGYNEQFF. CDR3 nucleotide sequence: TGTGCCACAGGGCGGGGCTACAATGAGCAGTTCTTC.

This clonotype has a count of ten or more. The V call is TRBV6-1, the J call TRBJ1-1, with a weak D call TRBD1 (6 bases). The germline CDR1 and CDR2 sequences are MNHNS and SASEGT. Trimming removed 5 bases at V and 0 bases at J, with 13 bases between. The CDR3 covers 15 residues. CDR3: CASSSIQGLNTEAFF. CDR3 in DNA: TGTGCCAGCAGTTCGATACAGGGCCTGAACACTGAAGCTTTCTTT.

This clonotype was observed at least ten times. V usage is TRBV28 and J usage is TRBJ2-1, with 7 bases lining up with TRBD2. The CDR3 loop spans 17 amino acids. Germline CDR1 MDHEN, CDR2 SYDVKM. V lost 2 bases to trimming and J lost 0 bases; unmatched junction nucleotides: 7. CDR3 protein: CASSLKGAGISYNEQFF. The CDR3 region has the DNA TGTGCCAGCAGTTTAAAGGGAGCGGGGATCTCCTACAATGAGCAGTTCTTC.

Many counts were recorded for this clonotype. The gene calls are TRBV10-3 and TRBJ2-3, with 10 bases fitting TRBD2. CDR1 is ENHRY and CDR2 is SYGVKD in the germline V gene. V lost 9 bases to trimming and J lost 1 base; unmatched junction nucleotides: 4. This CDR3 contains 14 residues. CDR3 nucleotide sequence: TGTGCCATTCTAGCGGGAGTTGGCACAGATACGCAGTATTTT. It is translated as CAILAGVGTDTQYF.

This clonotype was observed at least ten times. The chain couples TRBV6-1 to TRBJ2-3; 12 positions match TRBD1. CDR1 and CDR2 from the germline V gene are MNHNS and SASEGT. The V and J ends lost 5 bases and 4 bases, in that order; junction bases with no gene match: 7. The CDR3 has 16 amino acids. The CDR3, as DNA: TGTGCCAGCAGTTATGGGGGACAGGGGGCATCAGATACGCAGTATTTT. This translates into CASSYGGQGASDTQYF.

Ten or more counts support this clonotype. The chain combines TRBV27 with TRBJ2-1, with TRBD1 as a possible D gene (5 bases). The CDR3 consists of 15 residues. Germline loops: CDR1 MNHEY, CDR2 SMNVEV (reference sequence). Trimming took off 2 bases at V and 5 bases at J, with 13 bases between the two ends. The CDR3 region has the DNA TGTGCCAGCAGTTTAGGGCAGGGTAATAACAATGAGCAGTTCTTC. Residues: CASSLGQGNNNEQFF.

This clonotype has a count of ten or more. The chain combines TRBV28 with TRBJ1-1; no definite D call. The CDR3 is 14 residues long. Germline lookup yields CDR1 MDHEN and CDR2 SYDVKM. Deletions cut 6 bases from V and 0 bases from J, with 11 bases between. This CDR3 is CASSSPFMNTEAFF. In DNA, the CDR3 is TGTGCCAGCAGCTCACCATTCATGAACACTGAAGCTTTCTTT.

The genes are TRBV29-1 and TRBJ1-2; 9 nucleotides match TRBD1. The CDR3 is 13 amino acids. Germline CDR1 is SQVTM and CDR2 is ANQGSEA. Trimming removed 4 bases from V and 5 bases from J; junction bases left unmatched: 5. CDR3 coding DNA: TGCAGCGTTGTAGGGACAGGGCCTTATGGCTACACCTTC. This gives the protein CSVVGTGPYGYTF.

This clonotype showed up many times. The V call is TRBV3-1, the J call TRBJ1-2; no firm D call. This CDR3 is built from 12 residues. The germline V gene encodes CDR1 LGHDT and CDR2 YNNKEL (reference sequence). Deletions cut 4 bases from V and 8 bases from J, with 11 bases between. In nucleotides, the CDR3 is TGTGCCAGCAGCCCGGTGGCTGGAGGCTACACCTTC. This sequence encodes CASSPVAGGYTF.

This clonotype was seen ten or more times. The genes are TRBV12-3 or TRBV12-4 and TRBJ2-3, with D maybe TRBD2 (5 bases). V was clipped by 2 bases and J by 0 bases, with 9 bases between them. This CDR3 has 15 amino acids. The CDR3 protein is CASSLRGSSTDTQYF. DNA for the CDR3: TGTGCCAGCAGTTTACGCGGGTCTAGCACAGATACGCAGTATTTT.

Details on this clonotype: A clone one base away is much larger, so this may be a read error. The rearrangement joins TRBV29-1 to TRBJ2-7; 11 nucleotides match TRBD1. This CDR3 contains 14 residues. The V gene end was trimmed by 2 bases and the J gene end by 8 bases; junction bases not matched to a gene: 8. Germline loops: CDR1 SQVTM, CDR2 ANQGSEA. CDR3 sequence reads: CSVEHGTGGDKQYF. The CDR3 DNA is TGCAGCGTTGAACACGGGACAGGGGGGGACAAGCAGTACTTC.